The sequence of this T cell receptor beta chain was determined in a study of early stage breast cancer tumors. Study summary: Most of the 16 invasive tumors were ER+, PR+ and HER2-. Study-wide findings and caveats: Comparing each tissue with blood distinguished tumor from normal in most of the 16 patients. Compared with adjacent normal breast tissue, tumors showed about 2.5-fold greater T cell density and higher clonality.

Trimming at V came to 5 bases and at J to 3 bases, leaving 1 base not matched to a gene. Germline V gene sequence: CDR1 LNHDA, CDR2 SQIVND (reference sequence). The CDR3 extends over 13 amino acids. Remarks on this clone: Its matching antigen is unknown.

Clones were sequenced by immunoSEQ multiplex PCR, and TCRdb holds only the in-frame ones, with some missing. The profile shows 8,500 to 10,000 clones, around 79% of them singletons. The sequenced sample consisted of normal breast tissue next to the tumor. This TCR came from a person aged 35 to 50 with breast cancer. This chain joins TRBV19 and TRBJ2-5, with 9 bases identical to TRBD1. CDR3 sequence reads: CASSGTGKETQYF. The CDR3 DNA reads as TGTGCCAGTAGTGGGACAGGGAAAGAGACCCAGTACTTC.